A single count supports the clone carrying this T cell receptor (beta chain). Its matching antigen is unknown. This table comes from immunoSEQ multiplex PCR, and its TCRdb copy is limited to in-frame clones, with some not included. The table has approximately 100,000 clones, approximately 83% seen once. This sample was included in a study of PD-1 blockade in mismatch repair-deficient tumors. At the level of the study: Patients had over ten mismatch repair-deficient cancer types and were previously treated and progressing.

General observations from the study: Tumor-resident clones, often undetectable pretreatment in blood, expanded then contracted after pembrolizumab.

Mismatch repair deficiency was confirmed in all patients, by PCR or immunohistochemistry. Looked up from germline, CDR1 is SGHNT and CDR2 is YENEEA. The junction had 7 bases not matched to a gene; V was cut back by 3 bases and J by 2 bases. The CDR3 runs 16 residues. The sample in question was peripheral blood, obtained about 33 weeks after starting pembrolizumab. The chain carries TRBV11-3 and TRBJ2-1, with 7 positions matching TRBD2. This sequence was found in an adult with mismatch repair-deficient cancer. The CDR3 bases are TGTGCCAGCAGCTTTATACCTAGCGGCGCCTACAATGAGCAGTTCTTC. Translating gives CASSFIPSGAYNEQFF.